A selection of T cell receptor beta chains follows, all from one sample in a study of T cell repertoires in cytomegalovirus infection. TCRdb re-derived calls from the reads in MiXCR, one entry per CDR3 protein. Among around 190,000 distinct CDR3 sequences listed, under 15% were seen once. The sequencing input was PBMCs. Receptors were obtained from a human donor in good health (CMV status not recorded). Some clones in this sample may be carry-over from other donors' samples. The CDR3 runs from the conserved cysteine through the conserved F or W. Size is omitted from some rows. Given values are once, few, many or a class for expanded clones.

clone_size v_call cdr3_aa
many TRBV7-2 CASSLGYSMNTEAFF
few TRBV20-1 CSAREVTGELFF
many TRBV7-2 CASSLRPGELFF
- TRBV6-2/TRBV6-3 CASSPQGGFNQPQHF
many TRBV7-9 CASSRFGGNRVGTEAFF
- TRBV6-1 CASMKESRGSQETQYF
many TRBV30 CAWSLGRFMNTEAFF
- TRBV5-3 CASSLVAITDTQYF
few TRBV19 CASNKNDFQETQYF
- TRBV6-6 CASSYLLRDYGYTF
many TRBV12-3/TRBV12-4 CASSRTGTGAYEQYF
few TRBV27 CASSSTEWTGEKGYTF
- TRBV5-6 CASSLGDRFGPQHF
- TRBV7-9 CASSLSGTGGPLVTYEQYF
- TRBV4-1 CASSQGALGDRGPKSNQPQHF
many TRBV11-2 CASSPGQGRSLHF
many TRBV2 CASSATGPGGYGYTF
many TRBV7-2 CASSLAGGGSSYEQYF
few TRBV2 CASSEVGEGYTF
- TRBV29-1 CSVCPGLAGGEQYF
- TRBV6-6 CASTDGQGNTEAFF
- TRBV28 CASSPNWSGANVLTF
many TRBV28 CASSTYGTNSNQPQHF
many TRBV7-9 CASSSNRAADSYEQYF
many TRBV14 CASSQRGSNQPQHF
- TRBV28 CASSLGFPSEQYF
many TRBV2 CASRNRASYEQYF
few TRBV14 CASSRGTGGLETQYF
many TRBV12-5 CASGLGQGIRKAEAFF
- TRBV28 CAGTRRERGYTGELFF
many TRBV7-2 CASSLGVAGGRDTQYF
- TRBV25-1 CASSEFGRGGLQETQYF
few TRBV6-5 CASSRGTVEQYF
few TRBV7-3 CASSKAGGYNEQFF
- TRBV7-3 CASSSAGVGPEAFF
many TRBV7-9 CASSWTANQPQHF
many TRBV25-1 CASSHLGRQGNTDTQYF
many TRBV7-3 CASTERGGGELFF
few TRBV6-6 CASSGDRGQTYEQYF
many TRBV7-3 CASSPRAANEQFF
few TRBV29-1 CSVRGTGGFHEQFF
many TRBV12-3/TRBV12-4 CASSQDSPRETQYF
many TRBV7-9 CASSLARAQGDYGYTF
- TRBV9 CASSYDSNTGELFF
few TRBV7-9 CASSSQTGTIYGYTF
few TRBV29-1 CSVGRGGTEAFF